The 4 T cell receptor beta chains given below trace back to one sample, sequenced in a study of technical replicates of blood from a handful of donors. Sequenced by immunoSEQ multiplex PCR; TCRdb stores in-frame clones only, minus some. The sample yields about 82,000 clones, 90% to 95% seen once. The material sequenced was T cells isolated from PBMCs. The receptors come from a human donor in good health.

J is TRBJ2-5 and V is TRBV9; the match to TRBD1 covers 10 bases. V lost 3 bases and J lost 2; bases outside the gene matches: 4. Germline-derived CDR1 and CDR2 are SGDLS and YYNGEE. The CDR3 sequence is 15 residues long. For the CDR3, the DNA is TGTGCCAGCAGCGCGAGGGACAGGGGTCAAGAGACCCAGTACTTC. Translating it yields CASSARDRGQETQYF.

The J gene is TRBJ2-7, the V gene TRBV2, with D possibly called TRBD1 or TRBD2 (5 bases each). Germline-derived CDR1 and CDR2 are SNHLY and FYNNEI. This CDR3 comprises 8 residues. This CDR3 is CASSLGEV. The DNA for the CDR3 is TGTGCCAGCAGTCTAGGGGAGGTC.

The sample holds a few counts of this clone. The chain uses TRBV11-1 and TRBJ2-4, with 10 bases that match TRBD1. Germline trimming cut 5 bases from V and 2 bases from J; bases unmatched to any gene: 12. The CDR3 has 18 residues. Germline loops: CDR1 SGHAT, CDR2 FQDESV (reference sequence). CDR3 amino acids: CASSHRDRGLKTKNIQYF. The CDR3 coding sequence is TGTGCCAGCAGCCACCGGGACAGGGGATTAAAAACCAAAAACATTCAGTACTTC.

This clone appeared a single time. J is TRBJ2-5 and V is TRBV6-5; the match to TRBD1 covers 7 bases. The CDR3 sequence is 15 residues long. Trimming removed 6 bases from V and 5 bases from J; junction bases left unmatched: 12. The V gene's germline CDR1 is MNHEY and CDR2 SVGAGI. CDR3 nucleotides: TGTGCCAGCAGCCGACAGGGTCTGAGGAGGGAGACCCAGTACTTC. Its translation: CASSRQGLRRETQYF.